Following are 14 T cell receptor beta chains from one sample sequenced in a study of T cells in Graves' hyperthyroidism and ophthalmopathy. RNA transcripts yielded amplified TCR beta CDR3 regions. TCR CDR3 regions were first amplified by RT-PCR with HTBI primers. In TCRdb, the multiplex PCR reads were re-called with MiXCR into one record per CDR3 protein. The table shows approximately 400,000 distinct CDR3 sequences, with 14% to 15% occurring only once. Sequencing was carried out using blood. The receptor set was obtained from a woman aged 25-40 years with Graves' hyperthyroidism.

Ten or more counts support this clonotype. The chain recombines TRBV28 with TRBJ2-3, with 7 bases aligning to TRBD1. Germline assignment: CDR1 MDHEN and CDR2 SYDVKM. The junction had 12 bases not matched to a gene; V was cut back by 4 bases and J by 2 bases. The CDR3 sequence is 17 residues long. The CDR3 DNA follows: TGTGCCAGCAGTTCTTCCGTTAAGGGGGCCCACACAGATACGCAGTATTTT. It yields the protein CASSSSVKGAHTDTQYF. Full variable domain (rest looked up from reference TRBV28 and TRBJ2-3): DVKVTQSSRYLVKRTGEKVFLECVQDMDHENMFWYRQDPGLGLRLIYFSYDVKMKEKGDIPEGYSVSREKKERFSLILESASTNQTSMYLCASSSSVKGAHTDTQYFGPGTRLTVL.

CDR3: CASSPWITQETQYF. The CDR3 DNA sequence: TGTGCCAGCTCACCGTGGATTACCCAAGAGACCCAGTACTTC. V usage is TRBV18 and J usage is TRBJ2-5; the D is unclear. V dropped 3 bases and J dropped 1 base, with 9 bases sitting between them. This CDR3 is 14 amino acids long. Germline CDR1 reads KGHSH; CDR2 reads LQKENI.

This clonotype was recorded a few times. V usage is TRBV2 and J usage is TRBJ1-5; D uncertain. The CDR3 is 16 residues long. Trimming shortened V by 3 bases and J by 0 bases, and 12 bases separated the two germline ends. Germline CDR1 reads SNHLY; CDR2 reads FYNNEI. The CDR3 DNA follows: TGTGCCAGCAGTGATAGCAGGCTGACTAGCAATCAGCCCCAGCATTTT. Its protein is CASSDSRLTSNQPQHF.

The V call is TRBV2, the J call TRBJ1-5; D unclear. The CDR3 is made up of 13 amino acids. V gave up 0 bases and J gave up 8 bases, with 8 bases separating them. Looked up from germline, CDR1 is SNHLY and CDR2 is FYNNEI. The CDR3 loop is CASSEADVEPQHF. The CDR3, as DNA: TGTGCCAGCAGTGAAGCGGACGTGGAGCCCCAGCATTTT. The variable domain in full, completed from reference TRBV2 and TRBJ1-5, reads EPEVTQTPSHQVTQMGQEVILRCVPISNHLYFYWYRQILGQKVEFLVSFYNNEISEKSEIFDDQFSVERPDGSNFTLKIRSTKLEDSAMYFCASSEADVEPQHFGDGTRLSIL.

This clonotype was counted ten times or more. CDR3 protein: CASSLSGGGPYEQYF. The CDR3 DNA reads TGTGCCAGCAGCCTCTCTGGGGGAGGGCCCTACGAGCAGTACTTC. The chain has TRBV27 and TRBJ2-7; 7 positions match TRBD2. The CDR3 runs 15 residues. Germline V CDR1 and CDR2: MNHEY, SMNVEV (reference sequence). J lost 2 bases, V lost 6 bases, and 10 bases had no gene match.

The DNA of the CDR3 is TGTGCCAGCAGCCCGACGTTTGAGGGGGGGAACTATGGCTACACCTTC. This codes for CASSPTFEGGNYGYTF. The gene calls are TRBV14 and TRBJ1-2; weak D call: TRBD1 (6 bases). CDR1 is SGHDN, CDR2 FVKESK, per germline. This CDR3 comprises 16 residues. V lost 4 bases and J lost 2, with 17 bases in between.

The chain uses TRBV9 and TRBJ2-7; 8 nucleotides line up with TRBD2. The junction had 5 bases not matched to a gene; V was cut back by 0 bases and J by 3 bases. CDR1 and CDR2 (germline): SGDLS, YYNGEE. The CDR3 totals 15 residues. The CDR3 is CASSVAGGVNYEQYF. In DNA form, the CDR3 reads TGTGCCAGCAGCGTAGCGGGAGGGGTTAACTACGAGCAGTACTTC.

This clonotype was counted many times. This chain links TRBV29-1 with TRBJ2-7, with D maybe TRBD2 (6 bases). The CDR3 loop spans 16 amino acids. The germline V gene has CDR1 SQVTM and CDR2 ANQGSEA. V shed 0 bases and J shed 1 base, with 16 bases lying between them. CDR3 region: CSVEDRRGSGSYEQYF. Here the CDR3 DNA reads TGCAGCGTTGAAGATCGGAGGGGCAGCGGGTCCTACGAGCAGTACTTC.

Comment on this clonotype: A single base separates this from a much larger clone, so it may be a read error. The V gene is TRBV30, the J gene TRBJ2-2; possibly TRBD1 or TRBD2 for D (6 bases each). CDR3 size: 15 residues. Germline V gene lookup returns CDR1 GTSNPN and CDR2 SVGIG (reference sequence). The CDR3: CAWTGLGGGTGEPFF. The CDR3 coding sequence is TGTGCCTGGACCGGGCTAGGGGGAGGAACCGGGGAGCCGTTTTTT.

This clonotype was detected many times. The chain joins TRBV3-1 to TRBJ1-1, with D hard to call. Between the trimmed V and J ends, which lost 8 bases and 3 bases, there was a span of 10 bases. Germline V gene data show CDR1 as LGHDT and CDR2 as YNNKEL (reference sequence). The length of the CDR3 is 12 residues. The CDR3 DNA sequence: TGTGCCAGCGGGGATTGGGACACTGAAGCTTTCTTT. Protein product: CASGDWDTEAFF.

The rearrangement uses TRBV27 and TRBJ2-1; D not resolved. Trimming stripped 5 bases from V and 0 bases from J, with 11 bases between. The germline CDR1 and CDR2 sequences are MNHEY and SMNVEV (reference sequence). The CDR3 loop spans 15 amino acids. The CDR3 coding sequence is TGTGCCAGCAGTCCCGATTTTAGCTCCTACAATGAGCAGTTCTTC. It specifies CASSPDFSSYNEQFF.

This rearrangement joins TRBV28 to TRBJ1-6; D remains ambiguous. CDR3 length: 15 residues. V shed 9 bases and J shed 3 bases, with 15 bases lying between them. Germline V gene data show CDR1 as MDHEN and CDR2 as SYDVKM. For the CDR3, the DNA is TGTGCCAGTTATACCCAGAGGCTCTATAATTCACCCCTCCACTTT. Protein product: CASYTQRLYNSPLHF.

The chain is built from TRBV6-2 or TRBV6-3 and TRBJ2-5; D uncertain. V lost 5 bases to trimming and J lost 5 bases, with 12 bases between them. This CDR3 is 13 amino acids long. Germline CDR1 MNHEY, CDR2 SVGEGT. The CDR3 DNA sequence: TGTGCCAGCAGTGTTGAAGGGTCGGAGACCCAGTACTTC. It specifies CASSVEGSETQYF.

This clonotype was observed at least ten times. The gene calls are TRBV3-1 and TRBJ2-7; 11 nucleotides match TRBD1. From germline, CDR1 is LGHDT and CDR2 YNNKEL (reference sequence). Trimming at V came to 4 bases and at J to 2 bases, leaving 1 base not matched to a gene. This CDR3 comprises 14 residues. The CDR3 DNA follows: TGTGCCAGCAGCCCGGACAGGGGGCCCTACGAGCAGTACTTC. This sequence encodes CASSPDRGPYEQYF.